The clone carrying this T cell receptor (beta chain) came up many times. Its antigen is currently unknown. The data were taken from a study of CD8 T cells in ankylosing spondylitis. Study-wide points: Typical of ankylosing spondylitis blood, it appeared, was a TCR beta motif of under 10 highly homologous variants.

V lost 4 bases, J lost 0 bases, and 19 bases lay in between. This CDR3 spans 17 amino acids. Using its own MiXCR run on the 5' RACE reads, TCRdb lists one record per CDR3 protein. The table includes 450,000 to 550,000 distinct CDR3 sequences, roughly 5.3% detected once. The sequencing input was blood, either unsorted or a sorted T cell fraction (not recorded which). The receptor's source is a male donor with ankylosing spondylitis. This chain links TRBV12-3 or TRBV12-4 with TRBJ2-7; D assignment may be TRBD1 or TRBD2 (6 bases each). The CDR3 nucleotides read TGTGCCAGCAGTTCCACACGAGAGGGGGGCAGCTCCTACGAGCAGTACTTC. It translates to CASSSTREGGSSYEQYF.